A selection of T cell receptor beta chains follows, all from one sample in a study of T cell clusters in autoimmune cytopenias. TCRdb re-called the multiplex PCR reads; one entry per CDR3 protein, DNA not given. This table lists more than 9,000 distinct CDR3 sequences. The sample was also linked to a second study, of T cell repertoires in aging, cancer and after chemotherapy.

The sequenced sample was peripheral blood. The receptors originated from a human donor in good health. Both conserved end residues are part of each CDR3. Only some rows state a clone size, as once, few, many or a class for expanded clones.

clone size	V gene	J gene	CDR3 protein
medium-sized	TRBV6-5	TRBJ1-1	CASSYSRWGNTEAFF
medium-sized	TRBV20-1	TRBJ2-1	CSAPTSGGSYNEQFF
NA	TRBV7-9	TRBJ1-1	CATLSRRGGTEAFF
NA	TRBV18	TRBJ1-5	CASSPSHQPQHF
NA	TRBV12-3/TRBV12-4	TRBJ1-2	CASSPGSTNYGYTF
NA	TRBV12-3/TRBV12-4	TRBJ1-6	CASSPHNRTGAVGDSPLHF
medium-sized	TRBV7-9	TRBJ1-3	CASSIPTGGDGNTIYF
NA	TRBV6-5	TRBJ1-1	CASSAGTGFNEAFF
NA	TRBV30	TRBJ2-7	CAFWARGEQYF
NA	TRBV24-1	TRBJ1-4	CATSDPSTGDREKLFF
NA	TRBV5-4	TRBJ1-6	CASSFPGQSNSPLHF
NA	TRBV23-1	TRBJ1-1	CASSQSMGTEAFF
NA	TRBV6-2/TRBV6-3	TRBJ2-3	CASAHTWGSTDTQYF
NA	TRBV20-1	TRBJ1-1	CSARDLTGGMNTEAFF
NA	TRBV6-1	TRBJ1-2	CASSGAGTHGYTF
NA	TRBV4-2	TRBJ1-2	CASRGLGGAYGYTF
NA	TRBV19	TRBJ2-1	CASSAFGTGGEQFF
NA	TRBV4-1	TRBJ1-3	CASSQTDLQGYGNTIYF
NA	TRBV12-3/TRBV12-4	TRBJ1-1	CASSLDRGLVNTEAFF
medium-sized	TRBV29-1	TRBJ2-3	CSARRGSTDTQYF